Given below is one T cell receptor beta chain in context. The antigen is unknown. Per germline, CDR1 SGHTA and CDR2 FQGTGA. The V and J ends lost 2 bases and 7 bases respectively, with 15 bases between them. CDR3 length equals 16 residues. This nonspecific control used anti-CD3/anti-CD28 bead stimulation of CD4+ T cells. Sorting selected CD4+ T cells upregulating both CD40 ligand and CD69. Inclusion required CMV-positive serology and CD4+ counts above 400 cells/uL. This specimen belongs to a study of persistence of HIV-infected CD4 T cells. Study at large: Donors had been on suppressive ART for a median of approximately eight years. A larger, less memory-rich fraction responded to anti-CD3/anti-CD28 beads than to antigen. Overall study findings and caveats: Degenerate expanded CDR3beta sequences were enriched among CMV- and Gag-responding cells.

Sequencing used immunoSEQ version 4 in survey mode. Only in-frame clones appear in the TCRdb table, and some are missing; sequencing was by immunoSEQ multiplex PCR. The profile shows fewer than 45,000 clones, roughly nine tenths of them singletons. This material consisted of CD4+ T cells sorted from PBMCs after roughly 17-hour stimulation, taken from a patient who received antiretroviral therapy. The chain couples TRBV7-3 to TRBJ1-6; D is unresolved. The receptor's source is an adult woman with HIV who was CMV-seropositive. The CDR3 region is CASSLGVDGRNSPLHF. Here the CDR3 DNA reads TGTGCCAGCAGCTTAGGGGTTGACGGCAGGAATTCACCCCTCCACTTT.